One and the same sample provided the 6 T cell receptor beta chains below, sequenced in a study of cytomegalovirus exposure and HLA in healthy donors. TCRdb's table, derived via immunoSEQ multiplex PCR, lists solely in-frame clones and lacks some. The data contain some 240,000 clones, over 80% of them seen just once; the ten biggest clones take up about 6%. What was sequenced was PBMCs. These receptors all come from a woman between 18 and 29 years old in good health and CMV-seronegative.

The chain couples TRBV11-2 to TRBJ2-7; the D gene is possibly TRBD1 (6 bases). The CDR3 contains 17 residues. The V and J ends lost 3 bases and 2 bases respectively, with 20 bases between them. Per the germline V gene, CDR1 is SGHAT and CDR2 is FQNNGV. This CDR3 reads CASSFNSPGTTAYEQYF. DNA of the CDR3: TGTGCCAGCAGCTTCAACTCGCCCGGGACAACCGCCTACGAGCAGTACTTC.

The chain employs TRBV7-2 and TRBJ2-7, with unresolved D. Trimming shortened V by 5 bases and J by 0 bases, and 11 bases separated the two germline ends. CDR1 SGHTA and CDR2 FQGNSA come from the germline V gene. The CDR3 is made up of 14 amino acids. CDR3 in amino acids: CASSETRDSYEQYF. As DNA, the CDR3 is TGTGCCAGCAGCGAAACCAGAGACTCCTACGAGCAGTACTTC.

The chain employs TRBV6-6 and TRBJ2-4; perhaps TRBD1 as D (5 bases). Trimming shortened V by 6 bases and J by 6 bases, and 9 bases separated the two germline ends. Germline V gene data show CDR1 as MNHNY and CDR2 as SVGAGI (reference sequence). This CDR3 region has 12 residues. The CDR3 loop is CASSPTGNIQYF. DNA of the CDR3: TGTGCCAGCAGCCCTACAGGAAACATTCAGTACTTC.

The CDR3 here is CATGGMNTEAFF. The CDR3 nucleotides read TGTGCCACCGGCGGGATGAACACTGAAGCTTTCTTT. The J gene is TRBJ1-1, the V gene TRBV19, with D hard to call. The germline V gene has CDR1 LNHDA and CDR2 SQIVND (reference sequence). V shed 10 bases and J shed 0 bases, with 9 bases lying between them. There are 12 residues in the CDR3.

This clone came up a few times. V gene TRBV30 combines with J gene TRBJ1-5; D unresolved. Germline lookup yields CDR1 GTSNPN and CDR2 SVGIG (reference sequence). Trimming removed 1 base at V and 4 bases at J, with 5 bases between. There are 12 residues in the CDR3. CDR3 bases: TGTGCCTGGAGTGCACGGAATCAGCCCCAGCATTTT. Amino acid sequence: CAWSARNQPQHF.

The chain is built from TRBV19 and TRBJ2-3, with TRBD1 matching 11 bases. The trim removed 5 bases at V and 0 bases at J, leaving 4 bases unmatched. Germline V gene data show CDR1 as LNHDA and CDR2 as SQIVND (reference sequence). The CDR3 loop spans 16 amino acids. CDR3 region: CASSSGQGASTDTQYF. Written as DNA, the CDR3 is TGTGCCAGTAGTTCAGGACAGGGGGCTAGCACAGATACGCAGTATTTT.